This paragraph reports one T cell receptor (beta chain). Followed longitudinally, the Seattle patients had been enrolled during active infection. The data were obtained in a study of blood T cell repertoires in COVID-19. In the original workflow: Estimation of nucleated cell counts relied on the amplification of reference gene primers. Assay: immunoSEQ multiplex PCR; the TCRdb copy retains only in-frame clones and omits some. The V and J calls and the clone size are those of that table, but D and trimming were determined from the DNA. The table lists 310,000 or so clones, roughly nine tenths of them singletons. After removal of 4 bases from V and 8 bases from J, the junction contained 9 bases not matched to a gene. CDR1 and CDR2 (germline): MNHEY, SMNVEV (reference sequence). The CDR3 spans 16 residues.

The V gene is TRBV27, the J gene TRBJ2-1, with 12 bases aligning to TRBD1. This clonotype was obtained from a woman between 25 and 40 years old with COVID-19, enrolled during active disease. The sequenced sample consisted of peripheral blood. CDR3 nucleotides: TGTGCCAGCAGTTCGACCGGGACAGGGGGCATTCATGAGCAGTTCTTC. As protein: CASSSTGTGGIHEQFF.